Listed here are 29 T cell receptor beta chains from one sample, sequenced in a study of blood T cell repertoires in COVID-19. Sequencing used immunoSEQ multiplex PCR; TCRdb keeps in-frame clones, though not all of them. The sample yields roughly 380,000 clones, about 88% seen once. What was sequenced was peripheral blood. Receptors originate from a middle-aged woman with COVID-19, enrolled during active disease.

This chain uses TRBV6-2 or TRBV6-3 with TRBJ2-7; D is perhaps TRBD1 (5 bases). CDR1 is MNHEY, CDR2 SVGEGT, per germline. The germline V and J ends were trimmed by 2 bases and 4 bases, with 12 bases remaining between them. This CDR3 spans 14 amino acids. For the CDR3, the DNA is TGTGCCAGCAGTTACCGGAGCACAGGTTACGAGCAGTACTTC. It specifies CASSYRSTGYEQYF.

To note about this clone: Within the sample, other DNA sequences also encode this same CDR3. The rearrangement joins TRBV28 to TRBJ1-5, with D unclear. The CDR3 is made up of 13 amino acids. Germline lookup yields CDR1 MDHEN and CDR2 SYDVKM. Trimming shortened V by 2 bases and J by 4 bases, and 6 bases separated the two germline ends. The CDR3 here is CASSLLGNQPQHF. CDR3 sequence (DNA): TGTGCCAGCAGTTTACTAGGAAATCAGCCCCAGCATTTT.

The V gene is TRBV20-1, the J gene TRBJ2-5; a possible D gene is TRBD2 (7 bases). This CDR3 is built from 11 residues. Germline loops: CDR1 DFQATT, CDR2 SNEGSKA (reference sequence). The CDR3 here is CRGGSGVTQYF. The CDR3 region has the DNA TGCAGGGGAGGGTCAGGGGTTACCCAGTACTTC.

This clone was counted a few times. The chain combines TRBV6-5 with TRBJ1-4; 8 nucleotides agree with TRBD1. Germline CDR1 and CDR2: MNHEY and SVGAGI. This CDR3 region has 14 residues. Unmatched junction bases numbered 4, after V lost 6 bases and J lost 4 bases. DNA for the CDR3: TGTGCCAGCAGCGACAGGGGCAGTAATGAAAAACTGTTTTTT. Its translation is CASSDRGSNEKLFF.

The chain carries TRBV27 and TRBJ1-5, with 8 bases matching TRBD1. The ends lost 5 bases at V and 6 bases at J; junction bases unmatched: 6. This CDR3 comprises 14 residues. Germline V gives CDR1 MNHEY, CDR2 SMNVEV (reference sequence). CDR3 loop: CASSPRTGTQPQHF. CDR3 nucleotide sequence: TGTGCCAGCAGTCCACGGACAGGGACTCAGCCCCAGCATTTT.

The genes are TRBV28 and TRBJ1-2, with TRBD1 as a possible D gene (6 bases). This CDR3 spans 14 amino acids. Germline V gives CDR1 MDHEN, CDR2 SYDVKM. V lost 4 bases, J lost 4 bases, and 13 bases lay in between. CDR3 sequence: CASSSGGPVYGYTF. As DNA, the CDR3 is TGTGCCAGCAGTTCCGGGGGGCCTGTCTATGGCTACACCTTC.

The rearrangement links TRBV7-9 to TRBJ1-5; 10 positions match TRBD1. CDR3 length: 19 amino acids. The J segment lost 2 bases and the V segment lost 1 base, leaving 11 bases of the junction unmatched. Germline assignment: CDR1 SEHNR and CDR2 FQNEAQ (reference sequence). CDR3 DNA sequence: TGTGCCAGCAGCTTAGGAAAGGGACAGGGGTGGAGAGGCAATCAGCCCCAGCATTTT. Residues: CASSLGKGQGWRGNQPQHF.

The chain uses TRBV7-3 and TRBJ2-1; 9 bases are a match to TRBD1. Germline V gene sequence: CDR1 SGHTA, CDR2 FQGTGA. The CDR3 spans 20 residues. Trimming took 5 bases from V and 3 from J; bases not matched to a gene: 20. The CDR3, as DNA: TGTGCCAGCAGCCTTACCGTACAGGGGGCTCGTCGGTTCGGCTACAATGAGCAGTTCTTC. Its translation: CASSLTVQGARRFGYNEQFF.

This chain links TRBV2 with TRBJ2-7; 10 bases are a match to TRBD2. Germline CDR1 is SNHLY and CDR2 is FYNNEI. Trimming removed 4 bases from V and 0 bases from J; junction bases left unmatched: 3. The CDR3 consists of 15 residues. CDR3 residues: CASSGLAGISYEQYF. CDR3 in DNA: TGTGCCAGCAGTGGACTAGCGGGCATCTCCTACGAGCAGTACTTC.

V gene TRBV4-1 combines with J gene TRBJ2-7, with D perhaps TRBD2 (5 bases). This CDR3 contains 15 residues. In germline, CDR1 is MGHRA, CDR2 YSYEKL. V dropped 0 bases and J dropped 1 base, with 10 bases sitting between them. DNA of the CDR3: TGCGCCAGCAGCCAAGAAAGTGGGAGTTCCTACGAGCAGTACTTC. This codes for CASSQESGSSYEQYF.

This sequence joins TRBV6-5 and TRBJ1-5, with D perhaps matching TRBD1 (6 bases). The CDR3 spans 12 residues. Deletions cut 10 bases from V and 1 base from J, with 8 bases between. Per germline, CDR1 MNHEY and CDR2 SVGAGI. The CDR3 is CATGQSNQPQHF. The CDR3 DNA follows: TGTGCCACTGGACAGAGCAATCAGCCCCAGCATTTT.

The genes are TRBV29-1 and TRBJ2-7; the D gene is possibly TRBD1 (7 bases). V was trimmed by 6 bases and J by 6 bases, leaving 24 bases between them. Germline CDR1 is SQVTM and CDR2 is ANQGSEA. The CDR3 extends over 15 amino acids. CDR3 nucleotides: TGCAGCGTGGGCGGCGTGGTGTCAGGGGGGAGCGAGCAGTACTTC. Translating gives CSVGGVVSGGSEQYF.

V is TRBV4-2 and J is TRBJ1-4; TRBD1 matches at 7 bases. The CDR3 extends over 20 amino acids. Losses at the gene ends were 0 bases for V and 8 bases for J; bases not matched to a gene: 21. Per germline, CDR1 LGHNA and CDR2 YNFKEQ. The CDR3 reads CASSQDPARSSTGKAEKLFF. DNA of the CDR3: TGTGCCAGCAGCCAAGATCCGGCAAGATCCTCGACAGGGAAGGCCGAAAAACTGTTTTTT.

The DNA for the CDR3 is TGTGCCAGCAGCCCCTTTGGGCAGACCAGACAGACCCAGTACTTC. Protein sequence: CASSPFGQTRQTQYF. The chain recombines TRBV7-9 with TRBJ2-5, with D hard to call. CDR1 and CDR2 (germline): SEHNR, FQNEAQ (reference sequence). Trimming stripped 5 bases from V and 6 bases from J, with 19 bases between. CDR3 size: 15 residues.

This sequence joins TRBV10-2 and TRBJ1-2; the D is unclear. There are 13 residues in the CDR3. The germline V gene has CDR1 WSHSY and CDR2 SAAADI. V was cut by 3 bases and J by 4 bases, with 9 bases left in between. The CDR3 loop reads CASSDPFRYGYTF. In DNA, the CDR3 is TGCGCCAGCAGTGATCCTTTCCGCTATGGCTACACCTTC.

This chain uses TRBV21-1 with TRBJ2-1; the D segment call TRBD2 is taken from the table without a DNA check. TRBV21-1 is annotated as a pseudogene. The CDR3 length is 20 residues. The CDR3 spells CASSKGRGLRTSRNDNEQFF. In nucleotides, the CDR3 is TGTGCCAGCAGCAAAGGGCGGGGACTCAGGACTAGCCGAAATGACAATGAGCAGTTCTTC.

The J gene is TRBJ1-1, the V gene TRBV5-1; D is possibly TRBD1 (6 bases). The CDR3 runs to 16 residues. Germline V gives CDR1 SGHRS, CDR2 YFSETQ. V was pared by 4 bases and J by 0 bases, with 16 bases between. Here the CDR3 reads CASSPIFRGLNTEAFF. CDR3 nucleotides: TGCGCCAGCAGCCCTATTTTCAGGGGCTTGAACACTGAAGCTTTCTTT.

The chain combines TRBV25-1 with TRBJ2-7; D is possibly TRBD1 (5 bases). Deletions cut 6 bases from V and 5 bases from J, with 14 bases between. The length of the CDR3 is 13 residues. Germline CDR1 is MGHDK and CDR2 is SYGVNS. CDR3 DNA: TGTGCCAGCAGGGACATCGCGAGCAACGAGCAGTACTTC. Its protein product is CASRDIASNEQYF.

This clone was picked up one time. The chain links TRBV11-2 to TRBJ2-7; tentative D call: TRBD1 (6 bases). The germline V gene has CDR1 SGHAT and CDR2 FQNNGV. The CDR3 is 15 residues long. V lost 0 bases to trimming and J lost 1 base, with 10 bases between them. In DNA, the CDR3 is TGTGCCAGCAGCTTAGATCCCACAGGGTCCTACGAGCAGTACTTC. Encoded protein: CASSLDPTGSYEQYF.

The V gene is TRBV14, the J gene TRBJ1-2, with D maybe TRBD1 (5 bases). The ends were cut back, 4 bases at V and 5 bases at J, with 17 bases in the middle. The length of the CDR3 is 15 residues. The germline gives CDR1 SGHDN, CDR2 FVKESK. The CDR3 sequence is CASSLLPADRYGYTF. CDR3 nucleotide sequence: TGTGCCAGCAGCCTCCTACCCGCTGACAGATATGGCTACACCTTC. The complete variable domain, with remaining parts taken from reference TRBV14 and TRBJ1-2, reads EAGVTQFPSHSVIEKGQTVTLRCDPISGHDNLYWYRRVMGKEIKFLLHFVKESKQDESGMPNNRFLAERTGGTYSTLKVQPAELEDSGVYFCASSLLPADRYGYTFGSGTRLTVV.

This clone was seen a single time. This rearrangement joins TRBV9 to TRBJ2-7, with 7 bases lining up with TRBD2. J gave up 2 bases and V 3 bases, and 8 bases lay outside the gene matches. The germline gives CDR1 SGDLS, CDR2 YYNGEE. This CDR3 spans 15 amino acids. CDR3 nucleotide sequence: TGTGCCAGCAGCGCCACGGGGGGTCTTCCCTACGAGCAGTACTTC. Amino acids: CASSATGGLPYEQYF.

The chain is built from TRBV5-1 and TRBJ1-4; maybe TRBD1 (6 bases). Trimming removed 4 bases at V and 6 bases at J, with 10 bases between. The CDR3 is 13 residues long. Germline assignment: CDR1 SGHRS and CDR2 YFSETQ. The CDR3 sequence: CASSVGHDEKLFF. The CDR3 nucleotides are TGCGCCAGCAGCGTGGGACATGATGAAAAACTGTTTTTT.

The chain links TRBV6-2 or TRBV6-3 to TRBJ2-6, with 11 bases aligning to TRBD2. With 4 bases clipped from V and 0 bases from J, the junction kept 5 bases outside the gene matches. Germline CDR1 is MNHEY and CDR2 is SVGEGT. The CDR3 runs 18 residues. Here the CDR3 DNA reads TGTGCCAGCAGTTGGGCACTAGCGGGGGACTCTGGGGCCAACGTCCTGACTTTC. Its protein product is CASSWALAGDSGANVLTF.

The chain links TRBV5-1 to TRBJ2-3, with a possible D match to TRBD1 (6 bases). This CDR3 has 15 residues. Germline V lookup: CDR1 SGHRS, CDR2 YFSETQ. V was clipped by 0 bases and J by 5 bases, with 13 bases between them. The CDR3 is CASSLVGTTEDTQYF. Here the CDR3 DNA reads TGCGCCAGCAGCTTGGTAGGGACAACTGAAGATACGCAGTATTTT.

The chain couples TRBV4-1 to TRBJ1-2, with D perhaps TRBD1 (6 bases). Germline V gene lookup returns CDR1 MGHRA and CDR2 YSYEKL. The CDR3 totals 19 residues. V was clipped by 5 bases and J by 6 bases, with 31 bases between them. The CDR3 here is CASSSPLGGRGGKRDGYTF. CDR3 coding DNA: TGCGCCAGCAGCTCCCCGTTGGGGGGGCGAGGAGGAAAACGGGATGGCTACACCTTC.

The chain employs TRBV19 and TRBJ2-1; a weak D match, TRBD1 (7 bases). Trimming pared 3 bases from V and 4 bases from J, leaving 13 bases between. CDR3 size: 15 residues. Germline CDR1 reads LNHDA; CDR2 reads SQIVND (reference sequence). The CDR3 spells CASSIYQGGYNEQFF. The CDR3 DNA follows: TGTGCCAGTAGTATTTACCAGGGGGGTTACAATGAGCAGTTCTTC.

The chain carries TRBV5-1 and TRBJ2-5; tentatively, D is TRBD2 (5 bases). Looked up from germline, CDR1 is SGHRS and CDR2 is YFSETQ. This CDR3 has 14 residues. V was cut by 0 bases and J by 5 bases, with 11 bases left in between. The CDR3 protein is CASSLGTGLETQYF. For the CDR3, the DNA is TGCGCCAGCAGCTTGGGTACGGGGTTGGAGACCCAGTACTTC.

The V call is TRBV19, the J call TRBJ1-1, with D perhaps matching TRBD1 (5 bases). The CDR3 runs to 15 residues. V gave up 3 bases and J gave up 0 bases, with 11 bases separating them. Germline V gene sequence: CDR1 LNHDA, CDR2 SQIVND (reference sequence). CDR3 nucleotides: TGTGCCAGTAGTATCGGGGGGACCATGAACACTGAAGCTTTCTTT. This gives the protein CASSIGGTMNTEAFF.

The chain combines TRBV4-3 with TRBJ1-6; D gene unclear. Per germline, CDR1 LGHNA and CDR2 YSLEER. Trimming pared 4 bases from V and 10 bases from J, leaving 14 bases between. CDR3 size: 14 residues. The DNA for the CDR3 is TGCGCCAGCAGCCTGAGGTCTGATTACTCACCCCTCCACTTT. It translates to CASSLRSDYSPLHF.